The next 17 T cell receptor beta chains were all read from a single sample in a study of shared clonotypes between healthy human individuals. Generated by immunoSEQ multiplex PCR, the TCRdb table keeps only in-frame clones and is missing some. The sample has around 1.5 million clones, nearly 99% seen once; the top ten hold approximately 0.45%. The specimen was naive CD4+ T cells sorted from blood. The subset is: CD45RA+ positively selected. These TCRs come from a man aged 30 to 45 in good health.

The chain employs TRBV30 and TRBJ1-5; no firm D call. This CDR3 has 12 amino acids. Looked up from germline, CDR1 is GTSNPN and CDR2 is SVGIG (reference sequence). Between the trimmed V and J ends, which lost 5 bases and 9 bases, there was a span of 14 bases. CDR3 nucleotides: TGTGCCTGGGGACCATCTAGCCGGCCCCAGCATTTT. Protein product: CAWGPSSRPQHF.

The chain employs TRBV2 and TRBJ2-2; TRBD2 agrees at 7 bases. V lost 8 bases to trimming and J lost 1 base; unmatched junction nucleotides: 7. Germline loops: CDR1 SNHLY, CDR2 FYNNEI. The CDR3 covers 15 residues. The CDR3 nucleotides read TGTGCCAGCTTCGGGTTAGCGGGGAACACCGGGGAGCTGTTTTTT. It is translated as CASFGLAGNTGELFF. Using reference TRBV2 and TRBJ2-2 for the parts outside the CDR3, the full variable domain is EPEVTQTPSHQVTQMGQEVILRCVPISNHLYFYWYRQILGQKVEFLVSFYNNEISEKSEIFDDQFSVERPDGSNFTLKIRSTKLEDSAMYFCASFGLAGNTGELFFGEGSRLTVL.

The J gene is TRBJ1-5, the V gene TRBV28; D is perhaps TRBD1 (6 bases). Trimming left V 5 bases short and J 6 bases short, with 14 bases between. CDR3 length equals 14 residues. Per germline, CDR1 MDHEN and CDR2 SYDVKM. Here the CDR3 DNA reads TGTGCCAGCAGTCTGACAGGACCCTCTCAGCCCCAGCATTTT. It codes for CASSLTGPSQPQHF.

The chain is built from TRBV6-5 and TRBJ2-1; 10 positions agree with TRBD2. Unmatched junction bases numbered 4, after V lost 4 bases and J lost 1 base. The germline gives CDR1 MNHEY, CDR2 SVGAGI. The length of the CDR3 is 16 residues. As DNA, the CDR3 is TGTGCCAGCAGTTCCCGACTAGCGGGTTCCTACAATGAGCAGTTCTTC. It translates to CASSSRLAGSYNEQFF.

The CDR3, as DNA: TGTGCCAGCACTGGGACAGGGGCGGGCCTCTACACCTTC. It yields the protein CASTGTGAGLYTF. The rearrangement joins TRBV28 to TRBJ1-2; 10 nucleotides agree with TRBD1. Trimming removed 7 bases from V and 10 bases from J; junction bases left unmatched: 9. This CDR3 contains 13 residues. Germline V gene sequence: CDR1 MDHEN, CDR2 SYDVKM.

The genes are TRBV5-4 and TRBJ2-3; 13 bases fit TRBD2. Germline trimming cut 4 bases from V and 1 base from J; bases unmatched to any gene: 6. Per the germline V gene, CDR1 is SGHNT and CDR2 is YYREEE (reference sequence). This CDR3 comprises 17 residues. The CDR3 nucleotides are TGTGCCAGCAGCCCGGGACTAGCGGGAAGTGGCACAGATACGCAGTATTTT. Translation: CASSPGLAGSGTDTQYF.

CDR3 coding DNA: TGCGCCAGCAGCCAAGCGGGTGACGGCCATCTCACAGATACGCAGTATTTT. Its translation is CASSQAGDGHLTDTQYF. The V and J genes are TRBV4-3 and TRBJ2-3; D gene uncertain. Trimming took 1 base from V and 2 from J, leaving 16 bases between them. CDR1 LGHNA and CDR2 YSLEER come from the germline V gene. The CDR3 sequence is 17 residues long.

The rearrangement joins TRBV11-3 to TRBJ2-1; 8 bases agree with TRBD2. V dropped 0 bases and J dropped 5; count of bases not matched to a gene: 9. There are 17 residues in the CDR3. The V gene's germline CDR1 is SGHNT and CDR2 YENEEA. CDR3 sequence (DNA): TGTGCCAGCAGCTTAGATACCGCTAGCGGGCAACACAATGAGCAGTTCTTC. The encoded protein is CASSLDTASGQHNEQFF.

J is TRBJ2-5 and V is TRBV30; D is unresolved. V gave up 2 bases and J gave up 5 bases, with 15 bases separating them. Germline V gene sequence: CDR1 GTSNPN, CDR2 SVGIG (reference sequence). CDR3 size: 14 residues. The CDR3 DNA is TGTGCCTGGAGTTCTTCGCTGGGCCGGGAGACCCAGTACTTC. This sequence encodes CAWSSSLGRETQYF.

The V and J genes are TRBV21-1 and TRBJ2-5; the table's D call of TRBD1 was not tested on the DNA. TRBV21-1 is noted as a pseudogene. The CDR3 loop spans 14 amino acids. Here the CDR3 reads CASSKRVTGSTQYF. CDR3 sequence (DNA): TGTGCCAGCAGCAAACGTGTGACAGGATCAACCCAGTACTTC.

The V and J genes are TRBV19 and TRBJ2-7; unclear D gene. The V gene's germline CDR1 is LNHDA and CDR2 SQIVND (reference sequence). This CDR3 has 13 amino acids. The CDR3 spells CDRPVGGSYEQYF. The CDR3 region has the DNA TGTGATAGGCCAGTTGGCGGATCCTACGAGCAGTACTTC.

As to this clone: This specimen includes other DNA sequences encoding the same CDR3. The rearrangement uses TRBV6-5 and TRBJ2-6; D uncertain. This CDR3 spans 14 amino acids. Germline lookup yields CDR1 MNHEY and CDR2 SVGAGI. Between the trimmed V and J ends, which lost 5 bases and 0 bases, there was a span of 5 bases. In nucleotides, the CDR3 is TGTGCCAGCAGTCGGGCCTCTGGGGCCAACGTCCTGACTTTC. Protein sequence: CASSRASGANVLTF.

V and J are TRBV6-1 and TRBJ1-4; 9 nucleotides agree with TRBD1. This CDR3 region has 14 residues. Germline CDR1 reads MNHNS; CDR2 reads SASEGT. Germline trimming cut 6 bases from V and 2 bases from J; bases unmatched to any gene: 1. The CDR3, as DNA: TGTGCCAGCAGAGGGACAGGGACTAATGAAAAACTGTTTTTT. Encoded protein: CASRGTGTNEKLFF.

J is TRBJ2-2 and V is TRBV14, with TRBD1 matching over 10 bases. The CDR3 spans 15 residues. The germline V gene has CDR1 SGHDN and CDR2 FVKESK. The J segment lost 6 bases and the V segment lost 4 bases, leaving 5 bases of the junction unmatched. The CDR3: CASSLPGQGPGELFF. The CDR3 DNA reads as TGTGCCAGCAGCCTCCCGGGACAGGGGCCCGGGGAGCTGTTTTTT.

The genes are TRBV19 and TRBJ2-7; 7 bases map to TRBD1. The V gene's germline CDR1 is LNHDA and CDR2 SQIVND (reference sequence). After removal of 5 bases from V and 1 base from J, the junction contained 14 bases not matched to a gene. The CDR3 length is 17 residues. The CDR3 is CASSVRVGGLGSYEQYF. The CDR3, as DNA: TGTGCCAGTAGTGTCCGCGTAGGGGGCCTGGGGTCCTACGAGCAGTACTTC.

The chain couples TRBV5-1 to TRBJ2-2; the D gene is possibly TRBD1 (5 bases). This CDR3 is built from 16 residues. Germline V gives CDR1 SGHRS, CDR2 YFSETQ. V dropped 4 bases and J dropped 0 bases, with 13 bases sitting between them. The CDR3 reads CASSLQGPANTGELFF. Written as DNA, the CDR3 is TGCGCCAGCAGCCTTCAGGGCCCTGCGAACACCGGGGAGCTGTTTTTT. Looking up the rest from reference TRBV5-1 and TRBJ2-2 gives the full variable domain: KAGVTQTPRYLIKTRGQQVTLSCSPISGHRSVSWYQQTPGQGLQFLFEYFSETQRNKGNFPGRFSGRQFSNSRSEMNVSTLELGDSALYLCASSLQGPANTGELFFGEGSRLTVL.

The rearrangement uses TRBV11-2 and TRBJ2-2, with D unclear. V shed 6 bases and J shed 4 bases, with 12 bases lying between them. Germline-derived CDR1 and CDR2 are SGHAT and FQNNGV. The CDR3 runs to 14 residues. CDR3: CASSVGSSTGELFF. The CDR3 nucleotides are TGTGCCAGCAGTGTGGGTTCGAGCACCGGGGAGCTGTTTTTT.